The next 24 T cell receptor beta chains were all read from a single sample in a study of T cells in Graves' hyperthyroidism and ophthalmopathy. The investigators amplified TCR beta CDR3 regions from RNA transcripts. First-round RT-PCR with HTBI primers amplified the TCR CDR3 region. TCRdb re-called the multiplex PCR reads through MiXCR, storing one row per CDR3 protein. The sample has under 700,000 distinct CDR3 sequences, approximately 16% seen once. Sequenced material: blood. The source is a woman aged 18-29 years with Graves' hyperthyroidism.

This clonotype showed up just a few times. V is TRBV2 and J is TRBJ2-5; TRBD2 aligns across 7 bases. Germline values: CDR1 SNHLY, CDR2 FYNNEI. V trimming: 5 bases; J trimming: 0 bases; junction bases outside the gene matches: 12. The CDR3 has 17 residues. The CDR3 sequence is CASSPWELASYQETQYF. The CDR3 DNA reads as TGTGCCAGCAGTCCCTGGGAACTAGCGTCATACCAAGAGACCCAGTACTTC.

This clonotype was counted at least ten times. This rearrangement joins TRBV11-2 to TRBJ2-7, with 9 bases lining up with TRBD2. This CDR3 is built from 15 residues. CDR1 is SGHAT and CDR2 is FQNNGV in the germline V gene. V was clipped by 5 bases and J by 3 bases; unmatched bases: 8. CDR3: CASSLGLAKIYEQYF. The CDR3 DNA reads as TGTGCCAGCAGCCTCGGACTAGCGAAGATCTACGAGCAGTACTTC.

The table lists this clonotype with many counts. The V gene is TRBV4-2, the J gene TRBJ1-1; TRBD1 agrees at 10 bases. This CDR3 spans 17 amino acids. Germline CDR1 and CDR2: LGHNA and YNFKEQ. Germline trimming cut 3 bases from V and 0 bases from J; bases unmatched to any gene: 7. CDR3: CASSHPWDRGMNTEAFF. The CDR3 coding sequence is TGTGCCAGCAGCCACCCCTGGGACAGGGGAATGAACACTGAAGCTTTCTTT.

This clonotype was seen only a few times. This sequence joins TRBV4-1 and TRBJ1-5; the D is unclear. Germline V CDR1 and CDR2: MGHRA, YSYEKL. The CDR3 sequence is 13 residues long. The V end was cut by 3 bases, the J end by 6 bases, with 9 bases between. CDR3 nucleotide sequence: TGCGCCAGCAGCCAGTTGGGATCTCAGCCCCAGCATTTT. This codes for CASSQLGSQPQHF.

The rearrangement joins TRBV12-3 or TRBV12-4 to TRBJ2-1, with 8 bases identical to TRBD1. V lost 6 bases, J lost 12 bases, and 19 bases stayed unmatched. CDR3 size: 16 residues. The CDR3 loop is CASRPLGYRGTVGQFF. CDR3 nucleotide sequence: TGTGCCAGCAGGCCCCTTGGGTACAGGGGGACCGTGGGGCAGTTCTTC.

This clonotype appeared a few times. The V and J genes are TRBV20-1 and TRBJ1-5; 10 nucleotides align to TRBD1. Per the germline V gene, CDR1 is DFQATT and CDR2 is SNEGSKA (reference sequence). The CDR3 contains 15 residues. The V gene end was trimmed by 4 bases and the J gene end by 7 bases; junction bases not matched to a gene: 10. CDR3 protein: CSANSGTGDVQPQHF. The CDR3 nucleotides read TGCAGTGCTAACTCCGGGACAGGGGATGTGCAGCCCCAGCATTTT.

The chain has TRBV10-3 and TRBJ2-3; the D is unclear. Germline CDR1 and CDR2: ENHRY and SYGVKD. This CDR3 has 13 amino acids. V shed 8 bases and J shed 6 bases, with 15 bases lying between them. The CDR3 region is CAICHSSADTQYF. CDR3 bases: TGTGCCATCTGTCACTCCTCGGCGGATACGCAGTATTTT.

This clonotype was observed many times. This chain joins TRBV20-1 and TRBJ2-7; a weak D match, TRBD1 (5 bases). Germline V gene data show CDR1 as DFQATT and CDR2 as SNEGSKA (reference sequence). This CDR3 has 14 residues. V was clipped by 0 bases and J by 3 bases, with 12 bases between them. The CDR3 region has the DNA TGCAGTGCTAGAGACATCGACGACAGCTACGAGCAGTACTTC. The encoded protein is CSARDIDDSYEQYF.

This clonotype appeared many times. This sequence joins TRBV12-3 or TRBV12-4 and TRBJ2-3, with TRBD1 matching over 10 bases. The CDR3 is 16 residues long. V shed 5 bases and J 8 bases; nucleotides not matched to a gene: 13. This CDR3 reads CASSPLIGTGVFTQYF. The CDR3 DNA reads TGTGCCAGCAGTCCCCTTATCGGGACAGGGGTGTTTACGCAGTATTTT.

This clonotype has at least ten counts. The gene calls are TRBV6-2 or TRBV6-3 and TRBJ2-1; 13 bases are shared with TRBD2. The CDR3 loop spans 15 amino acids. Germline-derived CDR1 and CDR2 are MNHEY and SVGEGT. Unmatched junction bases numbered 8, after V lost 8 bases and J lost 7 bases. The CDR3 bases are TGTGCCAGCCGGACTAGCGGGGGCCCGGGGAATGAGCAGTTCTTC. It is translated as CASRTSGGPGNEQFF.

V is TRBV20-1 and J is TRBJ2-7; TRBD1 matches 7 bases. Germline V CDR1 and CDR2: DFQATT, SNEGSKA (reference sequence). This CDR3 has 13 residues. V trimming: 4 bases; J trimming: 4 bases; junction bases outside the gene matches: 7. This CDR3 reads CSAIRQGWYEQYF. The DNA of the CDR3 is TGCAGTGCTATTAGACAGGGCTGGTACGAGCAGTACTTC.

This clonotype was detected many times. The rearrangement joins TRBV7-9 to TRBJ2-3, with 15 bases identical to TRBD2. The CDR3 has 17 amino acids. The germline V gene has CDR1 SEHNR and CDR2 FQNEAQ (reference sequence). The junction had 3 bases not matched to a gene; V was cut back by 2 bases and J by 3 bases. This CDR3 is CASSLIGLAGGTDTQYF. The CDR3 region has the DNA TGTGCCAGCAGCTTAATCGGACTAGCGGGAGGGACAGATACGCAGTATTTT. Filled out from reference TRBV7-9 and TRBJ2-3, the complete variable domain reads DTGVSQNPRHKITKRGQNVTFRCDPISEHNRLYWYRQTLGQGPEFLTYFQNEAQLEKSRLLSDRFSAERPKGSFSTLEIQRTEQGDSAMYLCASSLIGLAGGTDTQYFGPGTRLTVL.

In this sample, this clonotype turned up many times. The chain combines TRBV12-3 or TRBV12-4 with TRBJ2-2; D gene uncertain. The CDR3 extends over 13 amino acids. V was clipped by 3 bases and J by 6 bases, with 8 bases between them. In DNA form, the CDR3 reads TGTGCCAGCAGTTTCCTGACCCCCGGGGAGCTGTTTTTT. Protein product: CASSFLTPGELFF.

This clonotype was observed many times. The chain recombines TRBV5-8 with TRBJ2-3; D remains ambiguous. Trimming took off 4 bases at V and 0 bases at J, with 6 bases between the two ends. CDR1 and CDR2 (germline): SGHTS, YDEGEE. CDR3 length: 13 amino acids. The CDR3 loop reads CASSKTSTDTQYF. CDR3 bases: TGTGCCAGCAGCAAAACTAGCACAGATACGCAGTATTTT. The full variable domain, completed using reference TRBV5-8 and TRBJ2-3, is EAGVTQSPTHLIKTRGQQATLRCSPISGHTSVYWYQQALGLGLQFLLWYDEGEERNRGNFPPRFSGRQFPNYSSELNVNALELEDSALYLCASSKTSTDTQYFGPGTRLTVL.

Ten or more counts support this clonotype. This rearrangement joins TRBV7-2 to TRBJ1-1, with unresolved D. The CDR3 contains 12 residues. Germline V gene sequence: CDR1 SGHTA, CDR2 FQGNSA. Between the trimmed V and J ends, which lost 3 bases and 11 bases, there was a span of 13 bases. The CDR3 protein is CASSFTVPGAFF. CDR3 DNA sequence: TGTGCCAGCAGCTTTACGGTACCGGGTGCTTTCTTT. The whole variable domain, remainder taken from reference TRBV7-2 and TRBJ1-1, is GAGVSQSPSNKVTEKGKDVELRCDPISGHTALYWYRQSLGQGLEFLIYFQGNSAPDKSGLPSDRFSAERTGGSVSTLTIQRTQQEDSAVYLCASSFTVPGAFFGQGTRLTVV.

This clonotype was seen a few times. The chain recombines TRBV6-1 with TRBJ1-1; TRBD1 agrees at 8 bases. J was trimmed by 10 bases and V by 3 bases; bases with no gene match: 13. Germline lookup yields CDR1 MNHNS and CDR2 SASEGT. The CDR3 runs to 15 residues. The CDR3 reads CASSDGQGGFFGAFF. The CDR3 coding sequence is TGTGCCAGCAGTGATGGACAGGGCGGTTTCTTCGGAGCTTTCTTT.

This clonotype was recorded many times. CDR3 DNA: TGTGCCAGCAGCTTAGATCTAAAGGGAACCGGGGAGCTGTTTTTT. Translation gives CASSLDLKGTGELFF. The rearrangement uses TRBV11-2 and TRBJ2-2; D gene ambiguous. Looked up from germline, CDR1 is SGHAT and CDR2 is FQNNGV. This CDR3 spans 15 amino acids. Between the trimmed V and J ends, which lost 0 bases and 5 bases, there was a span of 10 bases.

This clonotype was counted many times. V usage is TRBV6-1 and J usage is TRBJ1-1; D is perhaps TRBD1 (6 bases). Germline assignment: CDR1 MNHNS and CDR2 SASEGT. V lost 6 bases, J lost 1 base, and 12 bases lay in between. This CDR3 spans 14 amino acids. For the CDR3, the DNA is TGTGCCAGCAGGAGGGGGGGCCCGAACACTGAAGCTTTCTTT. Encoded protein: CASRRGGPNTEAFF.

The rearrangement uses TRBV5-5 and TRBJ2-2; the D is unclear. Trimming pared 2 bases from V and 4 bases from J, leaving 9 bases between. Germline CDR1 is SGHKS and CDR2 is YYEKEE (reference sequence). The CDR3 is 14 residues long. CDR3 residues: CASSFEWGTGELFF. CDR3 in DNA: TGTGCCAGCAGCTTCGAGTGGGGCACCGGGGAGCTGTTTTTT.

Many counts were recorded for this clonotype. At one of its ends the junction is not consistent with the germline gene, which may arise from a read error. V usage is TRBV6-2 or TRBV6-3 and J usage is TRBJ2-2; D gene unclear. The CDR3 covers 13 residues. Germline assignment: CDR1 MNHEY and CDR2 SVGEGT. The CDR3 bases are TGTGCCAGCAGTTACACGAAGACCGGGGAGCTGTTTTTT. Translated: CASSYTKTGELFF.

The chain uses TRBV24-1 and TRBJ2-2; 8 bases are shared with TRBD2. V lost 3 bases, J lost 7 bases, and 9 bases stayed unmatched. The CDR3 is 16 amino acids. Germline values: CDR1 KGHDR, CDR2 SFDVKD. The CDR3 bases are TGTGCCACCAGTGATCCCCTCGGGGGGGTAATCGGGGAGCTGTTTTTT. Protein product: CATSDPLGGVIGELFF.

The CDR3 sequence is CASSSYRLAGDAYNEQFF. The CDR3 DNA is TGTGCCAGCAGCTCCTATCGACTAGCGGGAGATGCCTACAATGAGCAGTTCTTC. The rearrangement links TRBV11-2 to TRBJ2-1, with TRBD2 matching 12 bases. The J segment lost 2 bases and the V segment lost 4 bases, leaving 9 bases of the junction unmatched. CDR3 length: 18 amino acids. Germline V lookup: CDR1 SGHAT, CDR2 FQNNGV.

This clonotype was counted many times. V gene TRBV2 combines with J gene TRBJ2-1, with D hard to call. From germline, CDR1 is SNHLY and CDR2 FYNNEI. The CDR3 has 17 residues. V was pared by 1 base and J by 0 bases, with 13 bases between. In DNA, the CDR3 is TGTGCCAGCAGTGAAGTTACCACCTGGGGCTCCTACAATGAGCAGTTCTTC. It translates to CASSEVTTWGSYNEQFF.

Ten or more counts support this clonotype. This rearrangement joins TRBV7-9 to TRBJ1-2, with 7 bases fitting TRBD1. V trimming: 6 bases; J trimming: 3 bases; junction bases outside the gene matches: 4. Germline CDR1 SEHNR, CDR2 FQNEAQ (reference sequence). CDR3 size: 13 residues. CDR3 in DNA: TGTGCCAGCAGTAAGGGGACAGACTATGGCTACACCTTC. Translation: CASSKGTDYGYTF.